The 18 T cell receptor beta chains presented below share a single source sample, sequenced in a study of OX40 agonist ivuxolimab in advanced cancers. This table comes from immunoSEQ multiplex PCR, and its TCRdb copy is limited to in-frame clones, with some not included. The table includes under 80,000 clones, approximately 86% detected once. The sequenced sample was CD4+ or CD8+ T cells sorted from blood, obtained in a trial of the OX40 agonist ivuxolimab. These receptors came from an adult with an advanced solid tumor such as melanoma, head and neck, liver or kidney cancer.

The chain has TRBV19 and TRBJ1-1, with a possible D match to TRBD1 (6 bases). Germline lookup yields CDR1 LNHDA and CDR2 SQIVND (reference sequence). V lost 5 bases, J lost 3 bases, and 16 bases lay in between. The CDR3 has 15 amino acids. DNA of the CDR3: TGTGCCAGTAGTCCCTATGACAGGACGGACACTGAAGCTTTCTTT. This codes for CASSPYDRTDTEAFF.

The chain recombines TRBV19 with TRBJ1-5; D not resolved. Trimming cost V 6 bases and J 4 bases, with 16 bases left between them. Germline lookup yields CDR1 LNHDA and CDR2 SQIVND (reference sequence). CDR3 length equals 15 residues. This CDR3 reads CASSLSGKENQPQHF. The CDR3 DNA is TGTGCCAGTAGCCTATCGGGGAAGGAGAATCAGCCCCAGCATTTT.

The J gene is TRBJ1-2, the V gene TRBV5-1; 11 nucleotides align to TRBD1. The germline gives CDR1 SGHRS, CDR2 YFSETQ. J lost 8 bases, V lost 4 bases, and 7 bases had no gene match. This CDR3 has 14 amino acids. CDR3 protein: CASSTGQGDQGYTF. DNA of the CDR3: TGCGCCAGCAGCACGGGACAGGGGGACCAGGGCTACACCTTC.

CDR3 sequence: CASSSMTGYSGNTIYF. The CDR3 region has the DNA TGTGCCAGCAGTTCTATGACAGGGTACTCTGGAAACACCATATATTTT. This chain joins TRBV28 and TRBJ1-3; TRBD1 matches at 7 bases. CDR3 length equals 16 residues. J gave up 0 bases and V 4 bases, and 6 bases lay outside the gene matches. In germline, CDR1 is MDHEN, CDR2 SYDVKM. The whole variable domain, filled in from reference TRBV28 and TRBJ1-3, reads DVKVTQSSRYLVKRTGEKVFLECVQDMDHENMFWYRQDPGLGLRLIYFSYDVKMKEKGDIPEGYSVSREKKERFSLILESASTNQTSMYLCASSSMTGYSGNTIYFGEGSWLTVV.

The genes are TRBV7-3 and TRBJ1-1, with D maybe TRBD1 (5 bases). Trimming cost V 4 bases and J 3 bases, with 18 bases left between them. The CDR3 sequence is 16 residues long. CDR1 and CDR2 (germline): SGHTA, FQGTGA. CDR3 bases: TGTGCCAGCAGCTCCCAACACCCCCCAGGGTACACTGAAGCTTTCTTT. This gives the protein CASSSQHPPGYTEAFF.

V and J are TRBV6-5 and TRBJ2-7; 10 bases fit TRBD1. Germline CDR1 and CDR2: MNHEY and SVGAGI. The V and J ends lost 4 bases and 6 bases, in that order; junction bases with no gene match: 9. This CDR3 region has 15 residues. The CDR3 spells CASSSQGQGPSEQYF. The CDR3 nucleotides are TGTGCCAGCAGTTCCCAGGGACAGGGGCCTAGCGAGCAGTACTTC.

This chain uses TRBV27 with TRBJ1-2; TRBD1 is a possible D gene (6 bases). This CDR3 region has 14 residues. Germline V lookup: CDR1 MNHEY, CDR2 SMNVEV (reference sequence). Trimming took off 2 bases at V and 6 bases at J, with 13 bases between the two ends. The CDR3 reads CASSLAGGPHGYTF. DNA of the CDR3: TGTGCCAGCAGTTTAGCGGGGGGCCCTCATGGCTACACCTTC.

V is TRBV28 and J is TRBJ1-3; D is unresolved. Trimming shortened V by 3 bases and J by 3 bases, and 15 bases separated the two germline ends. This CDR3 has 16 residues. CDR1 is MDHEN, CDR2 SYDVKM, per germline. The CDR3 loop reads CASSFSGLFGGNTIYF. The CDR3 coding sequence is TGTGCCAGCAGTTTCAGCGGGTTGTTTGGTGGAAACACCATATATTTT.

CDR3 protein: CASSLAGGPTLANVLTF. As DNA, the CDR3 is TGTGCCAGCAGCTTAGCGGGAGGCCCCACCTTGGCCAACGTCCTGACTTTC. This chain connects TRBV13 to TRBJ2-6; 7 bases map to TRBD2. V shed 1 base and J 6 bases; nucleotides not matched to a gene: 9. CDR1 is PRHDT, CDR2 FYEKMQ, per germline (reference sequence). The CDR3 spans 17 residues.

As DNA, the CDR3 is TGTGCCAGCAGCCCGGACAGCACAGATACGCAGTATTTT. Encoded protein: CASSPDSTDTQYF. The chain has TRBV5-6 and TRBJ2-3, with D unresolved. The CDR3 contains 13 residues. Per the germline V gene, CDR1 is SGHDT and CDR2 is YYEEEE. The germline V and J ends were trimmed by 4 bases and 0 bases, with 6 bases remaining between them. Filled out from reference TRBV5-6 and TRBJ2-3, the complete variable domain reads DAGVTQSPTHLIKTRGQQVTLRCSPKSGHDTVSWYQQALGQGPQFIFQYYEEEERQRGNFPDRFSGHQFPNYSSELNVNALLLGDSALYLCASSPDSTDTQYFGPGTRLTVL.

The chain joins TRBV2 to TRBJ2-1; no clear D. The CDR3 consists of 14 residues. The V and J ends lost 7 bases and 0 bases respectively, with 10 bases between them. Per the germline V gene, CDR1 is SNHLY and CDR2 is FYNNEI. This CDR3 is CASTPASSYNEQFF. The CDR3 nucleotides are TGTGCCAGCACCCCGGCCAGCTCCTACAATGAGCAGTTCTTC.

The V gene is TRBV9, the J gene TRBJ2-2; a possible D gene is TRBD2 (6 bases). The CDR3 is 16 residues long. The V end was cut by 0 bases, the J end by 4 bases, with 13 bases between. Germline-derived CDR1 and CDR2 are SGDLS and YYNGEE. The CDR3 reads CASSVEIYGGTGELFF. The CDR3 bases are TGTGCCAGCAGCGTAGAAATTTACGGGGGCACCGGGGAGCTGTTTTTT.

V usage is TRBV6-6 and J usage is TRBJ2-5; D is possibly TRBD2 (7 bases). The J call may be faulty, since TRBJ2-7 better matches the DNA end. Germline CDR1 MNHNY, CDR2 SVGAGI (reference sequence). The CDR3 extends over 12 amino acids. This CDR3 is CASRGGGYEQYF. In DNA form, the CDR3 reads TGTGCCAGCAGAGGGGGGGGGTACGAGCAGTACTTC.

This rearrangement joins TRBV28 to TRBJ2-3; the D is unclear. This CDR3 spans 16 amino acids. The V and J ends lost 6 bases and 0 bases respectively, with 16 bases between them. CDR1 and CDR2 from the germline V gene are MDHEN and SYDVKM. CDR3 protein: CASSPLEVTSTDTQYF. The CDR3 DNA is TGTGCCAGCAGCCCTTTGGAAGTCACTAGCACAGATACGCAGTATTTT.

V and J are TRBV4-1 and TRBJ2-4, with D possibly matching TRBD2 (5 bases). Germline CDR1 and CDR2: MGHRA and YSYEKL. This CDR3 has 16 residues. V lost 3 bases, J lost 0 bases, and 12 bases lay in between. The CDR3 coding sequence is TGCGCCAGCAGCCACAGAGCAGGACTAGCCAAAAACATTCAGTACTTC. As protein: CASSHRAGLAKNIQYF.

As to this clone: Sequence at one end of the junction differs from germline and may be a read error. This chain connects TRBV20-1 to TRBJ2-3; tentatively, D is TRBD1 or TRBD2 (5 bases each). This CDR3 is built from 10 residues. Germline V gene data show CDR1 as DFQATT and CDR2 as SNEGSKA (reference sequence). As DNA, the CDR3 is TGCAGTGCTAGAGGTGACGTGGGGGATTTT. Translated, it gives CSARGDVGDF.

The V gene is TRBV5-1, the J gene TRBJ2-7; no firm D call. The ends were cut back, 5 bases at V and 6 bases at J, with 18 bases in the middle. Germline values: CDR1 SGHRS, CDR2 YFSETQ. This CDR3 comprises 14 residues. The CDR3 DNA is TGCGCCAGCAGGGTTGATCGCAGCCACCGCGAGCAGTACTTC. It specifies CASRVDRSHREQYF.

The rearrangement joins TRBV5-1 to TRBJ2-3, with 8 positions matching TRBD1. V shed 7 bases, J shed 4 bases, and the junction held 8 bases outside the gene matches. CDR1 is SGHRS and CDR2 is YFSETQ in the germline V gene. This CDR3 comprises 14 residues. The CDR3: CASYFGQGPDTQYF. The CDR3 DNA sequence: TGCGCCAGCTACTTCGGACAGGGCCCAGATACGCAGTATTTT.